The 13 T cell receptor beta chains given below trace back to one sample, sequenced in a study of T cells in Graves' hyperthyroidism and ophthalmopathy. Amplified TCR beta CDR3 regions came from RNA transcripts. First-round RT-PCR of the TCR CDR3 relied on the HTBI primer set. TCRdb used MiXCR to reprocess the multiplex PCR reads, holding one entry per CDR3 protein. This sample carries about 420,000 distinct CDR3 sequences, roughly an eighth of them seen once, and the ten largest clones take roughly 4.8%. The specimen was blood. These receptors were taken from a woman younger than 30 with Graves' hyperthyroidism.

V is TRBV9 and J is TRBJ2-5; possibly TRBD1 for D (6 bases). CDR1 and CDR2 from the germline V gene are SGDLS and YYNGEE. The length of the CDR3 is 16 residues. With 6 bases removed from V and 0 bases from J, the gap between germline ends came to 18 bases. CDR3 nucleotide sequence: TGTGCCAGCACCCCAGGGGAGAGGGACGACCAAGAGACCCAGTACTTC. Translated: CASTPGERDDQETQYF.

DNA for the CDR3: TGTGCCAGCAGTCCCCTTCGGACTAGCGGGTTCCAAGAGACCCAGTACTTC. Amino acid sequence: CASSPLRTSGFQETQYF. This sequence joins TRBV27 and TRBJ2-5; 11 positions match TRBD2. Germline CDR1 is MNHEY and CDR2 is SMNVEV (reference sequence). J was trimmed by 1 base and V by 5 bases; bases with no gene match: 9. The length of the CDR3 is 17 residues.

This clonotype has at least ten counts. The chain recombines TRBV2 with TRBJ2-2; TRBD1 matches at 9 bases. This CDR3 has 14 amino acids. From germline, CDR1 is SNHLY and CDR2 FYNNEI. After removal of 3 bases from V and 5 bases from J, the junction contained 1 base not matched to a gene. This CDR3 reads CASSETGGTGELFF. CDR3 sequence (DNA): TGTGCCAGCAGTGAGACAGGGGGGACCGGGGAGCTGTTTTTT.

This clonotype appeared many times. The chain is built from TRBV30 and TRBJ1-2; 7 positions agree with TRBD1. There are 12 residues in the CDR3. Unmatched junction bases numbered 6, after V lost 3 bases and J lost 8 bases. From germline, CDR1 is GTSNPN and CDR2 SVGIG (reference sequence). The DNA of the CDR3 is TGTGCCTGGAGGCCGACAGGGATCGGCTACACCTTC. Translation gives CAWRPTGIGYTF.

The chain combines TRBV3-1 with TRBJ1-3; D remains unclear. Germline V gene data show CDR1 as LGHDT and CDR2 as YNNKEL (reference sequence). Trimming removed 10 bases from V and 0 bases from J, with 7 bases in between. The CDR3 spans 12 residues. The CDR3 DNA is TGTGCCACCGGGTCCTCTGGAAACACCATATATTTT. It is translated as CATGSSGNTIYF. Full variable domain (rest looked up from reference TRBV3-1 and TRBJ1-3): DTAVSQTPKYLVTQMGNDKSIKCEQNLGHDTMYWYKQDSKKFLKIMFSYNNKELIINETVPNRFSPKSPDKAHLNLHINSLELGDSAVYFCATGSSGNTIYFGEGSWLTVV.

This clonotype was detected ten times or more. The genes are TRBV12-5 and TRBJ2-3, with D unresolved. The germline V gene has CDR1 LGHNT and CDR2 FRNRAP. The length of the CDR3 is 15 residues. Trimming pared 3 bases from V and 0 bases from J, leaving 10 bases between. CDR3 nucleotide sequence: TGTGCTAGTGGTTTCCAGGCCCCCAGCACAGATACGCAGTATTTT. Its protein product is CASGFQAPSTDTQYF.

This clonotype was seen many times. The chain is built from TRBV6-2 or TRBV6-3 and TRBJ2-7; 11 bases line up with TRBD1. Germline assignment: CDR1 MNHEY and CDR2 SVGEGT. CDR3 size: 15 residues. V lost 1 base, J lost 5 bases, and 4 bases stayed unmatched. The DNA of the CDR3 is TGTGCCAGCAGTTACTACGGGACAGGGGGGCACGAGCAGTACTTC. Encoded protein: CASSYYGTGGHEQYF.

The chain uses TRBV28 and TRBJ2-4; 14 bases fit TRBD2. Trimming removed 7 bases from V and 6 bases from J; junction bases left unmatched: 5. Germline V gene sequence: CDR1 MDHEN, CDR2 SYDVKM. The CDR3 covers 15 residues. The CDR3 region has the DNA TGTGCCAGCACCGGGACTAGCGGGGGAATAAACATTCAGTACTTC. Amino acid sequence: CASTGTSGGINIQYF.

This CDR3 is CSARDPAGGAYNSPLHF. CDR3 in DNA: TGCAGTGCTAGAGATCCCGCAGGGGGCGCCTATAATTCACCCCTCCACTTT. V usage is TRBV20-1 and J usage is TRBJ1-6; 8 positions match TRBD1. The germline gives CDR1 DFQATT, CDR2 SNEGSKA (reference sequence). This CDR3 has 17 amino acids. Trimming took 0 bases from V and 2 from J; bases not matched to a gene: 6.

The gene calls are TRBV19 and TRBJ2-5; 7 bases fit TRBD1. Germline CDR1 reads LNHDA; CDR2 reads SQIVND (reference sequence). J lost 1 base, V lost 3 bases, and 2 bases had no gene match. The CDR3 is 14 amino acids. CDR3: CASSMTGIQETQYF. DNA of the CDR3: TGTGCCAGTAGTATGACAGGGATCCAAGAGACCCAGTACTTC.

V gene TRBV10-3 combines with J gene TRBJ2-1, with D possibly matching TRBD2 (6 bases). The CDR3 is 14 amino acids. From germline, CDR1 is ENHRY and CDR2 SYGVKD. The ends were cut back, 5 bases at V and 0 bases at J, with 8 bases in the middle. The CDR3 DNA sequence: TGTGCCATCAGTAGCGGGCGCTCCTACAATGAGCAGTTCTTC. Amino acid sequence: CAISSGRSYNEQFF.

The rearrangement links TRBV29-1 to TRBJ2-7, with D perhaps matching TRBD2 (5 bases). There are 13 residues in the CDR3. V dropped 6 bases and J dropped 0 bases, with 12 bases sitting between them. CDR1 is SQVTM, CDR2 ANQGSEA, per germline. Here the CDR3 DNA reads TGCAGCGTCCATGACGGGAACTCCTACGAGCAGTACTTC. Protein: CSVHDGNSYEQYF.

This clonotype has only a few counts. The chain recombines TRBV2 with TRBJ1-5; D remains ambiguous. The V gene lost 0 bases and the J gene lost 2 bases, with 17 bases spanning the gap. This CDR3 has 18 amino acids. CDR1 is SNHLY and CDR2 is FYNNEI in the germline V gene. CDR3 amino acids: CASSEAGSGVRGNQPQHF. In DNA form, the CDR3 reads TGTGCCAGCAGTGAAGCTGGGAGTGGGGTACGGGGCAATCAGCCCCAGCATTTT.